This TCR beta chain comes out of a study of patients and donors after allogeneic stem cell transplantation. This clonotype was observed at least ten times. TCRdb analysed the RT-PCR reads with MiXCR anew, one entry per CDR3 protein. The data show under 200,000 distinct CDR3 sequences, approximately 28% seen once. The ends were cut back, 0 bases at V and 1 base at J, with 9 bases in the middle. Germline CDR1 is MNHEY and CDR2 is SVGAGI. The CDR3 has 15 residues. The chain is built from TRBV6-5 and TRBJ1-1; no clear D gene. Sequences were obtained from blood, either unsorted or a sorted T cell fraction (not recorded which). This clonotype was sampled from a human donor who was either an allogeneic HSCT recipient or a stem cell or donor lymphocyte infusion donor (not recorded which). It is not recorded whose cells these are; they may come from a transplant donor. This CDR3 reads CASSYSGSPNTEAFF. CDR3 coding DNA: TGTGCCAGCAGTTACTCGGGAAGTCCGAACACTGAAGCTTTCTTT.